Sequencing of this T cell receptor beta chain was carried out in a study of T cell responses to AZD1222 COVID-19 vaccine. Study in general: Second-dose schedules of about 4 or about 12 weeks were combined. Regarding the study as a whole: Spike-specific TCR breadth and depth went up after people got two AZD1222 doses.

V was pared by 10 bases and J by 9 bases, with 14 bases between. Germline loops: CDR1 SGHRS, CDR2 YFSETQ. CDR3 size: 12 residues. Sequencing used immunoSEQ multiplex PCR; TCRdb keeps in-frame clones, though not all of them. The table records approximately 150,000 clones, approximately 94% of them present only once. A note on this clone: No antigen is known for it.

V gene TRBV5-1 combines with J gene TRBJ1-6; perhaps TRBD1 as D (6 bases). This specimen was peripheral blood, taken on day 0 of AZD1222 vaccination. The TCR comes from an adult in good health. In DNA form, the CDR3 reads TGCGCCTCCCGGGACACTGCTTCACCCCTCCACTTT. This sequence encodes CASRDTASPLHF. Full variable domain (missing parts from reference TRBV5-1 and TRBJ1-6): KAGVTQTPRYLIKTRGQQVTLSCSPISGHRSVSWYQQTPGQGLQFLFEYFSETQRNKGNFPGRFSGRQFSNSRSEMNVSTLELGDSALYLCASRDTASPLHFGNGTRLTVT.